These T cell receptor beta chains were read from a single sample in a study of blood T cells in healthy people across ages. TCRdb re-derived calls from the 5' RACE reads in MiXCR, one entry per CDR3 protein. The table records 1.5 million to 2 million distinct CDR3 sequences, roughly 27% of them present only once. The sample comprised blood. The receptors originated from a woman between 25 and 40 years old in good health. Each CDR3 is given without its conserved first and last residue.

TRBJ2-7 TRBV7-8 ASGPYRGRNEQY
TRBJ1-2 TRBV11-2 ASSLDTGARHGYT
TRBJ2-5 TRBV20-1 SARRPGLETQY
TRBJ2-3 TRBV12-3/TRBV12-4 ASRTEWGPDTQY
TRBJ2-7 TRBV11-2 ASSFPSVGAYEQY
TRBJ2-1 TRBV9 ASSVGGGGEQF
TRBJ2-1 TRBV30 AWMGGMAGNEQF
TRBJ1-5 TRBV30 AWSRGGQGAQPQH
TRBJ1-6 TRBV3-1 ASSQVPVGSPLH
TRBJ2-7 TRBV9 ASSVAGTGTYEQY
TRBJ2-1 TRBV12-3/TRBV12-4 ASRGTSGSLLDEQF
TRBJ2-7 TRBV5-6 ASSATGGAGEQY
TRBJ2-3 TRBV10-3 AISEGLAGGGADTQY
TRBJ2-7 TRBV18 ASSRGQGGYEQY
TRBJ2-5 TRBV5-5 ASSCRTSQETQY
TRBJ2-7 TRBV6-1 ASILDSATYEQY
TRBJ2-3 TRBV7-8 ASTTRGSGSDTQY